This TCR beta chain was profiled in a study of cytotoxic CD8 clonotypes in ibrutinib-treated CLL. Across the study: Across the patients, some eleven were relapsed/refractory, roughly 14 treatment-naive and about 18 IGHV unmutated.

The intended depth for sequencing was 1 in 200,000 to 1 in 1 million T cells. Clones were sequenced by immunoSEQ multiplex PCR, and TCRdb holds only the in-frame ones, with some missing. The sample records 150,000 to 200,000 clones, 88% being singletons. Notes on this clone: Antigen unknown. Other DNA sequences in the same sample also yield this CDR3.

Germline lookup yields CDR1 SGDLS and CDR2 YYNGEE. The CDR3 totals 13 residues. V was trimmed by 2 bases and J by 1 base, leaving 6 bases between them. The study, taken as a whole, reports: Treatment left the uncommon public clonotypes either contracted or stable in frequency.

This TCR was recovered from a human donor with chronic lymphocytic leukemia. V usage is TRBV9 and J usage is TRBJ1-1; D ambiguous. The source material was PBMCs, sampled at disease progression, from a patient treated with ibrutinib. This CDR3 reads CASSVGSNTEAFF. In nucleotides, the CDR3 is TGTGCCAGCAGCGTCGGGTCGAACACTGAAGCTTTCTTT. The full variable domain, with the rest looked up from reference TRBV9 and TRBJ1-1, is DSGVTQTPKHLITATGQRVTLRCSPRSGDLSVYWYQQSLDQGLQFLIQYYNGEERAKGNILERFSAQQFPDLHSELNLSSLELGDSALYFCASSVGSNTEAFFGQGTRLTVV.